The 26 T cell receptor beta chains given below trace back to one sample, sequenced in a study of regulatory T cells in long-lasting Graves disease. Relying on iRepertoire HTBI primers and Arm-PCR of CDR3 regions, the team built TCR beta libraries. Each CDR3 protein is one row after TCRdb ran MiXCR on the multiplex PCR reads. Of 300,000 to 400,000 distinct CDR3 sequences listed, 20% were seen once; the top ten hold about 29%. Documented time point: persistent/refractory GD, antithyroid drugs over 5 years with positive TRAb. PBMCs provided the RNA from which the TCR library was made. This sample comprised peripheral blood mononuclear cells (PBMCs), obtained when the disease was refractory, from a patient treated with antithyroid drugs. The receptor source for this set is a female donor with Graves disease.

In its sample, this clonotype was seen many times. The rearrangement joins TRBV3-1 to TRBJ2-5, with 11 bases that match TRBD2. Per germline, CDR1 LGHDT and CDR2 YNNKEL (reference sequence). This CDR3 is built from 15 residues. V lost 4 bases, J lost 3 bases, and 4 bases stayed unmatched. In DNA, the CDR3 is TGTGCCAGCAGCCGACAGACTAGCGGGAAAGAGACCCAGTACTTC. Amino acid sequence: CASSRQTSGKETQYF.

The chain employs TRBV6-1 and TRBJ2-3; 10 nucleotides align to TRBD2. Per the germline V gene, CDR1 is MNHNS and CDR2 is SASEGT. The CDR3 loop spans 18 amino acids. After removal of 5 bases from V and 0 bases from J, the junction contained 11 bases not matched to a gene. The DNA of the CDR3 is TGTGCCAGCAGTCCCCAACCTGGACTAGCGGCTAGCACAGATACGCAGTATTTT. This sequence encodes CASSPQPGLAASTDTQYF.

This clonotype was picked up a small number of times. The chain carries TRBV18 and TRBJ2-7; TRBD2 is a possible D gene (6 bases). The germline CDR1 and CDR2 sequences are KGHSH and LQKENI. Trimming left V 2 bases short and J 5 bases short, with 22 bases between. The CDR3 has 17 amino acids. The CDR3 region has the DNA TGTGCCAGCTCACCAACCCCCCCGGGACCGGGGGTACACGAGCAGTACTTC. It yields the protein CASSPTPPGPGVHEQYF.

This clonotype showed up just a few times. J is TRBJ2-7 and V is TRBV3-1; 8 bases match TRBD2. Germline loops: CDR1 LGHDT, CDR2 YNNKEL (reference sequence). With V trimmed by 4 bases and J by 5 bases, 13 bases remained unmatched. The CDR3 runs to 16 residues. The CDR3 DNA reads TGTGCCAGCAGCCGGGATGCGGGGGGCCCTTTGAACGAGCAGTACTTC. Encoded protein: CASSRDAGGPLNEQYF.

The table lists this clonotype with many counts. Here the CDR3 DNA reads TGTGCCAGCAGTTTATCGGGGGGGGTCAGGGGCCAGGTGCTTGGTGGACTGTTTTTT. This sequence encodes CASSLSGGVRGQVLGGLFF. J is TRBJ1-4 and V is TRBV27, with D tentatively TRBD1 (6 bases). V gave up 0 bases and J gave up 13 bases, with 30 bases separating them. This CDR3 region has 19 residues. Germline loops: CDR1 MNHEY, CDR2 SMNVEV (reference sequence). The full variable domain, with the rest looked up from reference TRBV27 and TRBJ1-4, is EAQVTQNPRYLITVTGKKLTVTCSQNMNHEYMSWYRQDPGLGLRQIYYSMNVEVTDKGDVPEGYKVSRKEKRNFPLILESPSPNQTSLYFCASSLSGGVRGQVLGGLFFGSGTQLSVL.

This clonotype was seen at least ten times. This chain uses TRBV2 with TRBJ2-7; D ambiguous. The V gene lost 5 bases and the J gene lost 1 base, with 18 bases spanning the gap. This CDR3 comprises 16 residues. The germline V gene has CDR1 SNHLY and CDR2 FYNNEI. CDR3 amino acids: CASSSTVLWESYEQYF. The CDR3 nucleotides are TGTGCCAGCAGTTCCACCGTCCTGTGGGAATCCTACGAGCAGTACTTC.

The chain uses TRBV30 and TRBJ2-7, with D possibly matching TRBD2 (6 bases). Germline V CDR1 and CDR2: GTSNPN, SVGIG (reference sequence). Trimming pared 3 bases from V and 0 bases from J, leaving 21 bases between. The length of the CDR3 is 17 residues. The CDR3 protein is CAWRGQGVRGSSYEQYF. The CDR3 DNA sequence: TGTGCCTGGAGAGGGCAGGGAGTGCGGGGTAGCTCCTACGAGCAGTACTTC.

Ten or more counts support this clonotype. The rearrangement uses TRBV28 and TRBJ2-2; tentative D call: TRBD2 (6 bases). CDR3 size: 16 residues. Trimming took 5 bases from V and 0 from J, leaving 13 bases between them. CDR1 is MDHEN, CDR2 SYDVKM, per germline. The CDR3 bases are TGTGCCAGCAGTGCGACTAGGCCAGCGAACACCGGGGAGCTGTTTTTT. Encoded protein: CASSATRPANTGELFF. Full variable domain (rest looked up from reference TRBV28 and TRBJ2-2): DVKVTQSSRYLVKRTGEKVFLECVQDMDHENMFWYRQDPGLGLRLIYFSYDVKMKEKGDIPEGYSVSREKKERFSLILESASTNQTSMYLCASSATRPANTGELFFGEGSRLTVL.

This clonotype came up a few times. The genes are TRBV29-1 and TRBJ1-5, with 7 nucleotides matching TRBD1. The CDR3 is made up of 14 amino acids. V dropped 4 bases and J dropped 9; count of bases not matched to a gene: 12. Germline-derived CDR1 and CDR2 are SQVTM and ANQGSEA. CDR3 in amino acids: CSVGQGLSGGPQHF. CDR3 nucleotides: TGCAGCGTTGGACAGGGTCTTTCAGGGGGGCCCCAGCATTTT.

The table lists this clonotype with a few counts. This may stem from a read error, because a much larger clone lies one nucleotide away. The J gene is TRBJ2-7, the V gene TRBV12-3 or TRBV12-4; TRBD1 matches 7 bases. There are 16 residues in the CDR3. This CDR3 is CASSLGNRGLSYGQYF. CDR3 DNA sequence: TGTGCCAGCAGTTTAGGTAACAGGGGTCTATCCTACGGGCAGTACTTC.

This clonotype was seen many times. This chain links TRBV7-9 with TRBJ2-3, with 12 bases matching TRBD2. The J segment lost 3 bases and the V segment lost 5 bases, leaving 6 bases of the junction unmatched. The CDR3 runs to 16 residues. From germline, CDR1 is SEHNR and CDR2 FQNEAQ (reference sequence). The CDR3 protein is CASSIGTSGLTDTQYF. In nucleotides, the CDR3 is TGTGCCAGCAGCATTGGGACTAGCGGGTTAACAGATACGCAGTATTTT.

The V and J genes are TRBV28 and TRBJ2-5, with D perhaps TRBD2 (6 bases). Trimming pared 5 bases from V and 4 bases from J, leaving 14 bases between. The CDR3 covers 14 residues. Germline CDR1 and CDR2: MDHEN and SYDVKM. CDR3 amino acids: CASSDSGTGETQYF. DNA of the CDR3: TGTGCCAGCAGTGATAGCGGAACAGGAGAGACCCAGTACTTC. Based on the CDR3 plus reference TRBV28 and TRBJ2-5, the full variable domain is DVKVTQSSRYLVKRTGEKVFLECVQDMDHENMFWYRQDPGLGLRLIYFSYDVKMKEKGDIPEGYSVSREKKERFSLILESASTNQTSMYLCASSDSGTGETQYFGPGTRLLVL.

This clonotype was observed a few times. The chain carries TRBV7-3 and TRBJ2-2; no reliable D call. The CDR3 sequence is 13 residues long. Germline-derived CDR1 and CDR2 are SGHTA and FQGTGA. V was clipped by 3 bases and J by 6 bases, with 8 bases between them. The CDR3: CASSFGSAGELFF. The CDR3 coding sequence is TGTGCCAGCAGCTTTGGCAGTGCCGGGGAGCTGTTTTTT. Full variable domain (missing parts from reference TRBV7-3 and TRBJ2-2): GAGVSQTPSNKVTEKGKYVELRCDPISGHTALYWYRQSLGQGPEFLIYFQGTGAADDSGLPNDRFFAVRPEGSVSTLKIQRTERGDSAVYLCASSFGSAGELFFGEGSRLTVL.

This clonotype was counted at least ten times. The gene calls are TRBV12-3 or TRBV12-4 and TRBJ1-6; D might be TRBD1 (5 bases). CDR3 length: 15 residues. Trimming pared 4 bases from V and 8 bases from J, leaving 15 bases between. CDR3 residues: CASSSQGGLDSPLHF. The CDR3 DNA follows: TGTGCCAGCAGTTCCCAGGGAGGGTTGGATTCACCCCTCCACTTT.

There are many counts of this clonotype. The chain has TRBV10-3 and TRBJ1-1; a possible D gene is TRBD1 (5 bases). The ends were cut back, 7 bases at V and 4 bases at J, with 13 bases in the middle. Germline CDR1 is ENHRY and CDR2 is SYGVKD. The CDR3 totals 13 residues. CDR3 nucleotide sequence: TGTGCCATCAAAGGGACCCTCGGCACTGAAGCTTTCTTT. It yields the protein CAIKGTLGTEAFF.

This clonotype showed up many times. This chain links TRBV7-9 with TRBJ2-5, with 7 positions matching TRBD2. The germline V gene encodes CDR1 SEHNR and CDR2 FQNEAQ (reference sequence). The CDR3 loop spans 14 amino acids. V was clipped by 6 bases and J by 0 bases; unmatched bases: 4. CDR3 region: CASRTRGDQETQYF. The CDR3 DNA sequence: TGTGCCAGCAGAACCCGGGGGGACCAAGAGACCCAGTACTTC.

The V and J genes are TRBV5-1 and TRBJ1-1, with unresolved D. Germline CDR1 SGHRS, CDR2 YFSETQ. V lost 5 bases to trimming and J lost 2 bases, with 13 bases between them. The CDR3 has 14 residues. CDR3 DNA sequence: TGCGCCAGCAGGCCAGAGACGGAAAACACTGAAGCTTTCTTT. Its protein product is CASRPETENTEAFF.

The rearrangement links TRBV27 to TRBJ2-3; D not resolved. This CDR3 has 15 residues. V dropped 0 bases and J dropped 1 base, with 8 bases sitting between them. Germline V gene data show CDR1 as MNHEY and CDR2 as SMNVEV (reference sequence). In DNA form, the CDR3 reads TGTGCCAGCAGTTTATCGGGAATACGCACAGATACGCAGTATTTT. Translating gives CASSLSGIRTDTQYF.

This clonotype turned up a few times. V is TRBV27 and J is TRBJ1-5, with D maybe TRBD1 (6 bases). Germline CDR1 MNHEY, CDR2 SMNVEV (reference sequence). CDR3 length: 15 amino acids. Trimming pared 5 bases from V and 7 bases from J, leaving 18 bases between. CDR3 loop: CASSPTFGGAQPQHF. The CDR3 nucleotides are TGTGCCAGCAGTCCCACCTTCGGGGGGGCCCAGCCCCAGCATTTT.

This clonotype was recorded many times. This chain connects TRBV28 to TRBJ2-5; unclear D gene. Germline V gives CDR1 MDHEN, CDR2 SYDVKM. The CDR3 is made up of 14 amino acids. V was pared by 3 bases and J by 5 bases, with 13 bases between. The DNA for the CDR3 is TGTGCCAGCAGTTTCGTGGGTCTTCGGGAGACCCAGTACTTC. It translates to CASSFVGLRETQYF.

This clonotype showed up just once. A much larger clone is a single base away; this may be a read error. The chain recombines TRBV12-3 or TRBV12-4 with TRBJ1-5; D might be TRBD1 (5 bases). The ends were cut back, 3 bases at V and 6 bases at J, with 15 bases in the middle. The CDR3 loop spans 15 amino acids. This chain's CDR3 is CASSFGGNGSQPQHF. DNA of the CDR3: TGTGCCAGCAGTTTTGGGGGGAACGGCAGTCAGCCCCAGCATTTT.

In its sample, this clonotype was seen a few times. In nucleotides, the CDR3 is TGTGCCAGCAGCCAAGTTCAGGGGGCGAAAAACATTCAGTACTTC. It translates to CASSQVQGAKNIQYF. The chain couples TRBV6-1 to TRBJ2-4, with 8 nucleotides matching TRBD1. The CDR3 spans 15 residues. Germline V CDR1 and CDR2: MNHNS, SASEGT. The ends lost 6 bases at V and 4 bases at J; junction bases unmatched: 8.

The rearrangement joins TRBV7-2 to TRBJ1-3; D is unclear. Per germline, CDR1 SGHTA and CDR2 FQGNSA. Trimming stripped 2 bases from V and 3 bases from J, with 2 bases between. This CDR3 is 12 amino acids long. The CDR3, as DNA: TGTGCCAGCAGCTTAATTGGAAACACCATATATTTT. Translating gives CASSLIGNTIYF.

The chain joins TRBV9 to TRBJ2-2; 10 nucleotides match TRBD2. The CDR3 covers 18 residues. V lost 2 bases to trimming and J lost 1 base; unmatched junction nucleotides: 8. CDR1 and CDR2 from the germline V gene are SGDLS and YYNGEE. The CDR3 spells CASSVGAGGSQNTGELFF. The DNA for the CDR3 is TGTGCCAGCAGCGTGGGAGCGGGAGGGAGCCAGAACACCGGGGAGCTGTTTTTT.

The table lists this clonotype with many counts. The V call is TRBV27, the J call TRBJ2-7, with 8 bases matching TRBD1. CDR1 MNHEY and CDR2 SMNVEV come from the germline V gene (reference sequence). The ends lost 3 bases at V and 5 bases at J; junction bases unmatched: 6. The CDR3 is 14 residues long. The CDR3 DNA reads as TGTGCCAGCAGTTTTAGCAGGGGGCACCACGAGCAGTACTTC. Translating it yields CASSFSRGHHEQYF.

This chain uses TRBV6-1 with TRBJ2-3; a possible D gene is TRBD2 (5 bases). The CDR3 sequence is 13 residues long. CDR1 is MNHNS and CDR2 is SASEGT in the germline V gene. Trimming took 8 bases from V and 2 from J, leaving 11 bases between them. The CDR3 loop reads CASRRIPTDTQYF. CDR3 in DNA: TGTGCCAGCCGGAGGATACCCACAGATACGCAGTATTTT.